One TCR beta chain is described in this entry. Antigen unknown. Trimming took off 6 bases at V and 1 base at J, with 12 bases between the two ends. The CDR3 is 14 amino acids. Germline V lookup: CDR1 KGHSH, CDR2 LQKENI. Using immunoSEQ multiplex PCR, the repertoire was profiled, and TCRdb retains in-frame clones only, with some absent. The sample has some 320,000 clones, over 80% seen once. This sample was included in a study of Ad26.COV2.S vaccination and SARS-CoV-2 variants. Study-level background: Enrollment placed the donor in the COV1001 Ad26.COV2.S trial arm. Intramuscular Ad26.COV2.S at 5x10^10 or 1x10^11 viral particles.

The treatment here: around 19 received Ad26.COV2.S at low or high dose, single or two shots; 5 received placebo; per-sample allocation not given. Sample collection was performed on day 63 after the first vaccine or placebo injection. A Boston adult aged 18-55 years was the donor. Study results and caveats: Placebo and vaccine recipients had non-spike TCR breadth that was similar.

This receptor was obtained from a person aged 18-60 years who received the Ad26.COV2.S COVID-19 vaccine or a placebo. The genes are TRBV18 and TRBJ2-5; D remains unclear. This material consisted of peripheral blood, taken in a trial of Ad26.COV2.S vaccine versus placebo. The CDR3 DNA is TGTGCCAGCTCTCGTTCACAGTTCCAAGAGACCCAGTACTTC. It yields the protein CASSRSQFQETQYF.